The T cell receptor (beta chain) described here comes from a study of shared clonotypes between healthy human individuals. Study outcomes and limitations: What naive subsets generally showed was a larger estimated richness than memory subsets showed. Investigators expected sequencing depth to affect clonotype sharing among donors.

Notes on this clone: What it binds is not known.

Clones were read by immunoSEQ multiplex PCR, and TCRdb kept only the in-frame ones, dropping some. In the table there are some 1.5 million clones, approximately 98% of which are singletons. Germline V gene lookup returns CDR1 LNHDA and CDR2 SQIVND (reference sequence). Trimming pared 10 bases from V and 4 bases from J, leaving 9 bases between. The CDR3 is 11 residues long. The chain has TRBV19 and TRBJ2-3; tentative D call: TRBD2 (5 bases). Sample: naive CD4+ T cells sorted from blood. Subset described: CD45RA+ positively selected. The clonotype was recovered from a man aged 25 to 45 in good health. The CDR3 DNA follows: TGTGCCACCTTACTAGCAGATACGCAGTATTTT. This sequence encodes CATLLADTQYF.